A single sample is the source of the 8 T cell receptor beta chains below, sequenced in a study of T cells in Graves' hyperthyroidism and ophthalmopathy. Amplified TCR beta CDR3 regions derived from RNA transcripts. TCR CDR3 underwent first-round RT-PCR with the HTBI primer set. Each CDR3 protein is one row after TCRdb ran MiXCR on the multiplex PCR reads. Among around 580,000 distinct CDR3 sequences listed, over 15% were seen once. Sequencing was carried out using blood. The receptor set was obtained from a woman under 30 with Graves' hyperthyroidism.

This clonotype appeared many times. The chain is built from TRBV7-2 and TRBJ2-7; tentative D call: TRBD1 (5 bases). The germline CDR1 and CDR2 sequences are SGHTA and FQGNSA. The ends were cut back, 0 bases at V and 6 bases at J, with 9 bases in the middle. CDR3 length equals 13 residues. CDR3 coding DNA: TGTGCCAGCAGCTTAGCGCCAGGGCTCGAGCAGTACTTC. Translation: CASSLAPGLEQYF. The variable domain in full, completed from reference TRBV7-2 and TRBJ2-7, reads GAGVSQSPSNKVTEKGKDVELRCDPISGHTALYWYRQSLGQGLEFLIYFQGNSAPDKSGLPSDRFSAERTGGSVSTLTIQRTQQEDSAVYLCASSLAPGLEQYFGPGTRLTVT.

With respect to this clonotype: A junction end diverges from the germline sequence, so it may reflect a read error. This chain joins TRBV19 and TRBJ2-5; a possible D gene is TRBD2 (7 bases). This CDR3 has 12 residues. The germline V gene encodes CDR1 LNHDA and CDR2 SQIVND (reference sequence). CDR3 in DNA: TGTGCCAGTAGTCCATCCGGGGGGACAACGGACTTC. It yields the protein CASSPSGGTTDF.

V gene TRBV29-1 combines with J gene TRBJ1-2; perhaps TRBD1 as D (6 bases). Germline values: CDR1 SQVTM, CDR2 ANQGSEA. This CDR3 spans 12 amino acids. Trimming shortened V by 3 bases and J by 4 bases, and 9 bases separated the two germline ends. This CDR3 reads CSVETGSYGYTF. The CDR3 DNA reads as TGCAGCGTTGAGACAGGTAGCTATGGCTACACCTTC.

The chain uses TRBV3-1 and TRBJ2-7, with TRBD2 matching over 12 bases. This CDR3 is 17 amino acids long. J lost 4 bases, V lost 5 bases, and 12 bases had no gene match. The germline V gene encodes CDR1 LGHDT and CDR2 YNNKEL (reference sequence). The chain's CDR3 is CASSSRTSGNGPYEQYF. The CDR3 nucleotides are TGTGCCAGCAGCTCCCGGACTAGCGGGAACGGGCCGTACGAGCAGTACTTC.

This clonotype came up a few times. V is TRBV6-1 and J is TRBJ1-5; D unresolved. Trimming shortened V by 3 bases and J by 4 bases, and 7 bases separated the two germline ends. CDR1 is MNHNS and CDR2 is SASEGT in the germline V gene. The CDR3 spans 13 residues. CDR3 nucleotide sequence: TGTGCCAGCAGTGAGGAGCTTAATCAGCCCCAGCATTTT. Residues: CASSEELNQPQHF.

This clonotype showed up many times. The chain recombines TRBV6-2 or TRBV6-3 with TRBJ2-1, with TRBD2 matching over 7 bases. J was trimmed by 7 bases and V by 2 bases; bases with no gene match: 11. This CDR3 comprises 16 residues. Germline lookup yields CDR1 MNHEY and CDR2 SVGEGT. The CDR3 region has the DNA TGTGCCAGCAGTTACCCTCTAGCGGACCCGGGGAATGAGCAGTTCTTC. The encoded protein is CASSYPLADPGNEQFF.

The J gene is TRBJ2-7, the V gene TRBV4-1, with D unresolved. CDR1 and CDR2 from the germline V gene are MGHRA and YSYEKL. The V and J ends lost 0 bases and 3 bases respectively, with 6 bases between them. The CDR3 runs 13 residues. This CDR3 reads CASSQDGDYEQYF. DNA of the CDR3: TGCGCCAGCAGCCAAGACGGAGACTACGAGCAGTACTTC.

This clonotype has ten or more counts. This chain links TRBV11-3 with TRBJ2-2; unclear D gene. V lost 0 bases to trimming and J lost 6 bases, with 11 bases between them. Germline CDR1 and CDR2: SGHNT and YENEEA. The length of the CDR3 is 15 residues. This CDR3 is CASSLDLSGAGELFF. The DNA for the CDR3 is TGTGCCAGCAGCTTAGATCTTAGTGGCGCCGGGGAGCTGTTTTTT.